These 9 T cell receptor beta chains were sequenced from one sample in a study of blood T cells in healthy people across ages. Using a J-beta primer mix together with a sample-barcoded 5' primer, a second PCR was run for about 6 to 11 cycles. TCRdb analysed the 5' RACE reads with MiXCR anew, one entry per CDR3 protein. The sample gives hundreds of thousands of distinct CDR3 sequences, around 54% of which show up once; over 30% is in the top ten. Sequencing was performed on blood. Receptors were obtained from a man in his fifties or sixties in good health.

This clonotype was detected only a few times. The chain carries TRBV2 and TRBJ1-1; D is uncertain. Between the trimmed V and J ends, which lost 5 bases and 1 base, there was a span of 8 bases. The germline V gene encodes CDR1 SNHLY and CDR2 FYNNEI. CDR3 size: 13 residues. The chain's CDR3 is CASSSAGNTEAFF. CDR3 nucleotides: TGTGCCAGCAGTTCAGCAGGGAACACTGAAGCTTTCTTT.

This clonotype appeared once. The gene calls are TRBV5-1 and TRBJ2-3; 7 bases agree with TRBD1. There are 14 residues in the CDR3. The trim removed 5 bases at V and 5 bases at J, leaving 8 bases unmatched. Germline loops: CDR1 SGHRS, CDR2 YFSETQ. CDR3 nucleotides: TGCGCCAGCAGGTGGACAGGAACCGGAGATACGCAGTATTTT. This codes for CASRWTGTGDTQYF.

This clonotype was seen a few times. The chain employs TRBV5-1 and TRBJ2-3; 9 nucleotides align to TRBD2. Germline CDR1 reads SGHRS; CDR2 reads YFSETQ. This CDR3 has 14 amino acids. Trimming cost V 9 bases and J 2 bases; bases outside gene matches: 7. CDR3 sequence reads: CATSASGATDTQYF. The CDR3 DNA is TGCGCCACCTCAGCTAGCGGGGCCACAGATACGCAGTATTTT.

V is TRBV10-3 and J is TRBJ1-4; a weak D match, TRBD1 (6 bases). Germline CDR1 ENHRY, CDR2 SYGVKD. This CDR3 spans 16 amino acids. Trimming took 0 bases from V and 8 from J, leaving 16 bases between them. CDR3 DNA sequence: TGTGCCATCAGTGAGTCGAGTAGGGGGAACGGAGAAAAACTGTTTTTT. This gives the protein CAISESSRGNGEKLFF.

A single count supports this clonotype. J is TRBJ2-5 and V is TRBV21-1; the tabulated D call, TRBD2, remains unverified against the DNA. TRBV21-1 represents a pseudogene. The CDR3 is made up of 17 amino acids. DNA for the CDR3: TGTGCCAGCACCCAAGGGAGGGTCGATGAGGCCCAAGAGACCCAGTACTTC. Translating it yields CASTQGRVDEAQETQYF.

This clonotype was detected ten times or more. The chain employs TRBV6-2 or TRBV6-3 and TRBJ2-6, with D maybe TRBD1 (6 bases). The V gene's germline CDR1 is MNHEY and CDR2 SVGEGT. V was pared by 4 bases and J by 2 bases, with 6 bases between. This CDR3 has 14 residues. CDR3 sequence reads: CASSSGAGANVLTF. Here the CDR3 DNA reads TGTGCCAGCAGTTCAGGGGCTGGGGCCAACGTCCTGACTTTC.

V gene TRBV6-1 combines with J gene TRBJ1-6, with 7 bases aligning to TRBD1. There are 16 residues in the CDR3. Germline values: CDR1 MNHNS, CDR2 SASEGT. The junction had 6 bases not matched to a gene; V was cut back by 0 bases and J by 7 bases. The CDR3 protein is CASSEAAAGGNSPLHF. The CDR3 coding sequence is TGTGCCAGCAGTGAAGCAGCGGCAGGGGGAAATTCACCCCTCCACTTT.

V gene TRBV20-1 combines with J gene TRBJ2-7, with 15 bases that match TRBD2. Trimming cost V 3 bases and J 0 bases; bases outside gene matches: 6. The germline V gene encodes CDR1 DFQATT and CDR2 SNEGSKA (reference sequence). The CDR3 loop spans 17 amino acids. CDR3 protein: CSASGTSGRLSSYEQYF. The CDR3 DNA reads TGCAGTGCTAGCGGGACTAGCGGGAGGCTGAGCTCCTACGAGCAGTACTTC.

This clonotype has only one observation. The J gene is TRBJ2-5, the V gene TRBV3-1; D not certain. The germline V gene has CDR1 LGHDT and CDR2 YNNKEL (reference sequence). The CDR3 totals 16 residues. V dropped 6 bases and J dropped 1 base, with 18 bases sitting between them. As DNA, the CDR3 is TGTGCCAGCAGACCCACGGACCTGGGGTCCCAAGAGACCCAGTACTTC. It is translated as CASRPTDLGSQETQYF.